This is a list of T cell receptor beta chains from one sample in a study of PD-1 blockade in mismatch repair-deficient tumors. The repertoire was sequenced with immunoSEQ multiplex PCR; TCRdb's copy has only in-frame clones and lacks some. The sample shows some 120,000 clones, roughly nine tenths of them seen only once. The specimen comprised peripheral blood, sampled 44 weeks after starting pembrolizumab. Source of these receptors: an adult with mismatch repair-deficient cancer. Both conserved end residues are part of each CDR3. The order of the fields is CDR3 length, V gene, J gene, clone size, D gene, CDR3 DNA, CDR3 protein. D genes are given only for firm matches. Clone size is not always given. Where it is, it says once, few, many or a class for expanded clones.

18	TRBV15	TRBJ2-7	-	-	TGTGCCACCAGCAGAGTGGGAGTGCGTGGACTCCACCCCTACGAGCAGTACTTC	CATSRVGVRGLHPYEQYF
15	TRBV30	TRBJ2-3	-	TRBD1	TGTGCCTGGAGTCTGGGACAGATTTACACAGATACGCAGTATTTT	CAWSLGQIYTDTQYF
13	TRBV7-9	TRBJ2-2	once	-	TGTGCCAGCAGCCCCCTCTACACCGGGGAGCTGTTTTTT	CASSPLYTGELFF
12	TRBV11-2	TRBJ2-5	-	-	TGTGCCAGCAGCTACTACGGGGAGACCCAGTACTTC	CASSYYGETQYF
16	TRBV29-1	TRBJ2-7	-	TRBD2	TGCAGCGGCATCTCGGGCCAATCTAGCGGGAGTTACGAGCAGTACTTC	CSGISGQSSGSYEQYF
16	TRBV28	TRBJ2-3	-	-	TGTGCCAGCATCGACTCGGGGACCGGAGGCACAGATACGCAGTATTTT	CASIDSGTGGTDTQYF
13	TRBV13	TRBJ2-5	-	-	TGTGCCAGCAGCACCGGAGTTTGGGAGACCCAGTACTTC	CASSTGVWETQYF
16	TRBV7-8	TRBJ2-3	once	TRBD2	TGTGCCAGCAGCTTACTAGCGGGAGCGTACACAGATACGCAGTATTTT	CASSLLAGAYTDTQYF
14	TRBV27	TRBJ1-1	-	TRBD1	TGTGCCAGCAGTTTACAGGGGGTCGGCACTGAAGCTTTCTTT	CASSLQGVGTEAFF
15	TRBV15	TRBJ1-5	-	-	TGTGCCACGAGCGCCAGGGAGGTTGGGAATCAGCCCCAGCATTTT	CATSAREVGNQPQHF
13	TRBV6-1	TRBJ2-1	-	-	TGTGCCAGCAGTGCCGGTCCTTACAATGAGCAGTTCTTC	CASSAGPYNEQFF
13	TRBV18	TRBJ2-7	-	-	TGTGCCAGCTCACCACAGGAGACCTGCGAGCAGTACTTC	CASSPQETCEQYF
15	TRBV6-5	TRBJ2-5	-	-	TGTGCCAGCAGAAGATCACTAGGGGAGAGGGAGACCCAGTACTTC	CASRRSLGERETQYF
12	TRBV6-4	TRBJ1-1	-	-	TGTGCCAGCAGTGACTCGAAAGGCTCAGCTTTCTTT	CASSDSKGSAFF
12	TRBV19	TRBJ2-2	-	-	TGTGCCAGTAGTCGGCGTGGCGGGGAGCTGTTTTTT	CASSRRGGELFF
20	TRBV6-1	TRBJ2-7	-	-	TGTGCCAGCAGTGAAACTGAAATTGACAGCTGGGCCTTAAGGGGCTACGAGCAGTACTTC	CASSETEIDSWALRGYEQYF
16	TRBV4-1	TRBJ2-3	-	TRBD2	TGCGCCAGCAGCCAATTACTAGCGGGAGAACGAGATACGCAGTATTTT	CASSQLLAGERDTQYF
14	TRBV1	TRBJ1-4	-	-	TGCACCAGCAGCCCCACGAGGGCGAACGAAAAACTGTTTTTT	CTSSPTRANEKLFF
16	TRBV6-5	TRBJ1-1	-	-	TGTGCCAGCAGTTACGGGGACGGAGCATTGAACACTGAAGCTTTCTTT	CASSYGDGALNTEAFF
13	TRBV21-1	TRBJ2-5	-	-	TGTGCCAGCACGGCGCTCCCCCAAGAGACCCAGTACTTC	CASTALPQETQYF
10	TRBV6-5	TRBJ2-1	-	-	TGTGCCAGCGGGAACAATGAGCAGTTCTTC	CASGNNEQFF
16	TRBV6-5	TRBJ2-7	once	-	TGTGCCAGCAGTTACGGTTCGAATGGCGGCTCCTACGAGCAGTACTTC	CASSYGSNGGSYEQYF
17	TRBV7-8	TRBJ2-4	-	-	TGTGCCAGCAGCTCAACCGGAGGGGCTTTAGCCAAAAACATTCAGTACTTC	CASSSTGGALAKNIQYF
14	TRBV7-9	TRBJ2-3	-	-	TGTGCCAGCAGACGGGGGCCTAACACAGATACGCAGTATTTT	CASRRGPNTDTQYF
18	TRBV21-1	TRBJ2-3	-	-	TGTGCCAGCAGCAAATATTTCGGCAGGGAGGGGGGCACAGATACGCAGTATTTT	CASSKYFGREGGTDTQYF
15	TRBV7-8	TRBJ2-3	-	TRBD2	TGTGCCAGCAGCAGACTAGCGGGAGGGGGAGATACGCAGTATTTT	CASSRLAGGGDTQYF
11	TRBV30	TRBJ2-2	once	-	TGTGCCTGGAGTGGGACCGGGGAGCTGTTTTTT	CAWSGTGELFF
15	TRBV9	TRBJ2-1	-	-	TGTGCCAGCAGCGTCGAGGGACTCCTGCACAATGAGCAGTTCTTC	CASSVEGLLHNEQFF